This passage covers 27 T cell receptor beta chains from one sample sequenced in a study of molecular identifiers for immune sequencing clone quantification. TCRdb analysed the PCR reads with MiXCR anew, one entry per CDR3 protein. The sample lists about 300,000 distinct CDR3 sequences, about a fifth occurring once. Sequenced: naive CD8+ T cells from blood, with Jurkat cell RNA spiked in. Subset given: FACS-sorted CD8+CD4-CCR7+CD45RA+ naive T cells. These receptors were collected from a human donor in good health. Some libraries in this study had Jurkat cell RNA spiked in.

This clonotype was detected many times. The CDR3 coding sequence is TGTGCCAGCAGTCAATCACAGGTTAGCAATCAGCCCCAGCATTTT. It is translated as CASSQSQVSNQPQHF. The rearrangement links TRBV27 to TRBJ1-5, with D perhaps matching TRBD1 (5 bases). V was shortened by 5 bases and J by 0 bases, with 11 bases between the two germline ends. Per the germline V gene, CDR1 is MNHEY and CDR2 is SMNVEV (reference sequence). The CDR3 consists of 15 residues.

This clonotype was observed at least ten times. The chain combines TRBV7-9 with TRBJ1-1; D gene ambiguous. V was shortened by 5 bases and J by 2 bases, with 3 bases between the two germline ends. The germline gives CDR1 SEHNR, CDR2 FQNEAQ (reference sequence). The CDR3 is made up of 11 amino acids. CDR3 in DNA: TGTGCCAGCAGCATTAACACTGAAGCTTTCTTT. Residues: CASSINTEAFF.

Ten or more counts support this clonotype. This chain connects TRBV5-6 to TRBJ2-7; no reliable D call. Germline assignment: CDR1 SGHDT and CDR2 YYEEEE. Trimming removed 0 bases at V and 0 bases at J, with 7 bases between. This CDR3 is 14 amino acids long. CDR3 DNA sequence: TGTGCCAGCAGCTTGGTCAGGTACTCCTACGAGCAGTACTTC. This gives the protein CASSLVRYSYEQYF.

This clonotype came up many times. V usage is TRBV5-5 and J usage is TRBJ2-6; D is unclear. There are 15 residues in the CDR3. The V gene lost 0 bases and the J gene lost 3 bases, with 7 bases spanning the gap. Per germline, CDR1 SGHKS and CDR2 YYEKEE (reference sequence). In nucleotides, the CDR3 is TGTGCCAGCAGCTTGGCCGAAAGTGGGGCCAACGTCCTGACTTTC. It translates to CASSLAESGANVLTF.

This clonotype was observed many times. The V call is TRBV12-3 or TRBV12-4, the J call TRBJ2-7, with 9 positions matching TRBD2. With V trimmed by 1 base and J by 2 bases, 3 bases remained unmatched. The CDR3 runs to 15 residues. CDR3 in DNA: TGTGCCAGCAGTTTAGAAGCGGGGGGAACCTACGAGCAGTACTTC. Protein product: CASSLEAGGTYEQYF.

A word on this clonotype: This may be a read error: a much more frequent sequence differs by one nucleotide. The conserved phenylalanine or tryptophan normally closing the CDR3 is absent here, so this likely arose from a read error. This chain's CDR3 is CASSPATGTPSSYEQYL. CDR3 DNA sequence: TGTGCCAGCAGCCCAGCTACCGGGACACCAAGCTCCTACGAGCAGTACCTC. V usage is TRBV7-6 and J usage is TRBJ2-7, with D possibly matching TRBD1 (6 bases). The V gene lost 5 bases and the J gene lost 0 bases, with 20 bases spanning the gap. The CDR3 consists of 17 residues. Germline CDR1 is SGHVS and CDR2 is FNYEAQ.

In its sample, this clonotype was seen many times. The chain uses TRBV2 and TRBJ2-7; 11 bases match TRBD1. V was clipped by 3 bases and J by 5 bases; unmatched bases: 3. Per the germline V gene, CDR1 is SNHLY and CDR2 is FYNNEI. The CDR3 loop spans 14 amino acids. The CDR3 is CASSEGQGVNEQYF. The DNA for the CDR3 is TGTGCCAGCAGTGAGGGACAGGGGGTGAACGAGCAGTACTTC. The full variable domain, in which reference TRBV2 and TRBJ2-7 provide the parts outside the CDR3, is EPEVTQTPSHQVTQMGQEVILRCVPISNHLYFYWYRQILGQKVEFLVSFYNNEISEKSEIFDDQFSVERPDGSNFTLKIRSTKLEDSAMYFCASSEGQGVNEQYFGPGTRLTVT.

There are many counts of this clonotype. The chain combines TRBV7-6 with TRBJ2-1; D perhaps matches TRBD2 (6 bases). Germline CDR1 is SGHVS and CDR2 is FNYEAQ. This CDR3 contains 15 residues. The V end was cut by 4 bases, the J end by 8 bases, with 18 bases between. CDR3 bases: TGTGCCAGCAGCTATTCGGCGACTAGAGGGGATGAGCAGTTCTTC. This sequence encodes CASSYSATRGDEQFF. Together with reference TRBV7-6 and TRBJ2-1, the CDR3 gives the full variable domain: GAGVSQSPRYKVTKRGQDVALRCDPISGHVSLYWYRQALGQGPEFLTYFNYEAQQDKSGLPNDRFSAERPEGSISTLTIQRTEQRDSAMYRCASSYSATRGDEQFFGPGTRLTVL.

This clonotype was picked up many times. The chain employs TRBV5-1 and TRBJ2-7; D is ambiguous. The CDR3 loop spans 15 amino acids. The V and J ends lost 0 bases and 5 bases respectively, with 15 bases between them. The germline gives CDR1 SGHRS, CDR2 YFSETQ. Here the CDR3 reads CASSLAFQAAHEQYF. The CDR3 DNA is TGCGCCAGCAGCTTGGCCTTTCAGGCCGCCCACGAGCAGTACTTC.

This clonotype was picked up many times. This sequence joins TRBV27 and TRBJ1-1; possible D gene TRBD1, 5 bases. Between the trimmed V and J ends, which lost 6 bases and 7 bases, there was a span of 15 bases. Germline V lookup: CDR1 MNHEY, CDR2 SMNVEV (reference sequence). The CDR3 is 13 amino acids. The CDR3 DNA follows: TGTGCCAGCAGATCCGGGACCCCATATGAAGCTTTCTTT. This encodes CASRSGTPYEAFF.

This clonotype was detected a few times. J is TRBJ2-7 and V is TRBV5-4; D might be TRBD1 (7 bases). The ends were cut back, 0 bases at V and 7 bases at J, with 17 bases in the middle. From germline, CDR1 is SGHNT and CDR2 YYREEE (reference sequence). This CDR3 comprises 15 residues. The CDR3 nucleotides are TGTGCCAGCAGCTTGGAGGGGAGGACAGGATTGGAGCAGTACTTC. This codes for CASSLEGRTGLEQYF.

The sample holds many counts of this clonotype. The chain recombines TRBV2 with TRBJ2-5; maybe TRBD2 (5 bases). V lost 2 bases and J 12 bases, leaving 13 bases between the germline ends. The CDR3 is 12 amino acids. In germline, CDR1 is SNHLY, CDR2 FYNNEI. The CDR3 loop reads CASSEYNGVEYF. CDR3 bases: TGTGCCAGCAGTGAATACAACGGGGTGGAGTACTTC.

On this clonotype itself: This likely comes from a read error, as the CDR3 has no conserved phenylalanine or tryptophan at its end. The rearrangement links TRBV28 to TRBJ1-1; a possible D gene is TRBD1 (6 bases). The V end was cut by 8 bases, the J end by 7 bases, with 17 bases between. The CDR3 has 13 residues. CDR1 is MDHEN, CDR2 SYDVKM, per germline. The CDR3: CASSLGGAVEAFS. CDR3 DNA: TGTGCCAGCTCACTGGGGGGGGCCGTTGAAGCTTTCTCT.

This clonotype was detected ten times or more. This chain connects TRBV29-1 to TRBJ1-2, with D unclear. Between the trimmed V and J ends, which lost 4 bases and 4 bases, there was a span of 7 bases. The CDR3 covers 11 residues. Germline CDR1 reads SQVTM; CDR2 reads ANQGSEA. As DNA, the CDR3 is TGCAGCGTTGTACAGCCCTATGGCTACACCTTC. Its protein is CSVVQPYGYTF.

This clonotype was seen ten or more times. This chain joins TRBV7-6 and TRBJ1-5; D is possibly TRBD1 (5 bases). Trimming removed 5 bases from V and 2 bases from J, with 10 bases in between. This CDR3 spans 14 amino acids. CDR1 is SGHVS and CDR2 is FNYEAQ in the germline V gene. The CDR3 region has the DNA TGTGCCAGCAGCCTTGACAGTGGCAATCAGCCCCAGCATTTT. Protein sequence: CASSLDSGNQPQHF.

There are many counts of this clonotype. This chain links TRBV11-2 with TRBJ2-5, with a tentative D call TRBD1 (6 bases). V was shortened by 5 bases and J by 1 base, with 23 bases between the two germline ends. The germline gives CDR1 SGHAT, CDR2 FQNNGV. This CDR3 has 18 amino acids. The CDR3 loop reads CASSRPKFGQHPQETQYF. The CDR3 DNA sequence: TGTGCCAGCAGCCGCCCCAAATTTGGACAGCACCCCCAAGAGACCCAGTACTTC.

Ten or more counts support this clonotype. V gene TRBV4-3 combines with J gene TRBJ2-7; D may be TRBD1 (6 bases). In germline, CDR1 is LGHNA, CDR2 YSLEER. V lost 6 bases to trimming and J lost 2 bases, with 17 bases between them. The CDR3 runs to 15 residues. The CDR3 coding sequence is TGCGCCAGCAGTCCGTCCCGGGGACAAACCTACGAGCAGTACTTC. It encodes CASSPSRGQTYEQYF.

Details on this clonotype: It is likely a read error, because the conserved phenylalanine at the end of the CDR3 is missing. The chain has TRBV7-9 and TRBJ2-6; possibly TRBD2 for D (6 bases). The CDR3 length is 16 residues. The germline V gene encodes CDR1 SEHNR and CDR2 FQNEAQ (reference sequence). Trimming shortened V by 5 bases and J by 1 base, and 12 bases separated the two germline ends. The DNA for the CDR3 is TGTGCCAGCAGCCCCGCGGGGTGGTCTGGGGCCAACGTCCTGACTCTC. This codes for CASSPAGWSGANVLTL.

Turning to this clonotype: This could be a read error, since a much larger clone is one nucleotide away. This chain links TRBV19 with TRBJ1-4, with 9 nucleotides matching TRBD1. The CDR3 contains 14 residues. Germline V lookup: CDR1 LNHDA, CDR2 SQIVND (reference sequence). The CDR3 loop reads CVSTRTGANEKLFF. In DNA form, the CDR3 reads TGTGTCAGTACCAGGACAGGGGCTAATGAAAAACTGTTTTTT.

This clonotype was counted at least ten times. V usage is TRBV5-1 and J usage is TRBJ2-7, with TRBD1 matching 7 bases. CDR3 size: 14 residues. V was clipped by 3 bases and J by 2 bases; unmatched bases: 5. Germline CDR1 is SGHRS and CDR2 is YFSETQ. The CDR3 here is CASSSWDRPYEQYF. The CDR3 bases are TGCGCCAGCAGCTCCTGGGACAGACCCTACGAGCAGTACTTC. The variable domain in full, with the rest retrieved from reference TRBV5-1 and TRBJ2-7, is KAGVTQTPRYLIKTRGQQVTLSCSPISGHRSVSWYQQTPGQGLQFLFEYFSETQRNKGNFPGRFSGRQFSNSRSEMNVSTLELGDSALYLCASSSWDRPYEQYFGPGTRLTVT.

This clonotype occurred many times. V usage is TRBV12-3 or TRBV12-4 and J usage is TRBJ2-1; D is perhaps TRBD2 (6 bases). Trimming pared 7 bases from V and 4 bases from J, leaving 14 bases between. CDR3 length: 14 residues. The CDR3: CASTLATSYNEQFF. The CDR3 nucleotides are TGTGCCAGCACCCTAGCGACATCATACAATGAGCAGTTCTTC.

This clonotype was seen many times. The CDR3 nucleotides are TGTGCCAGCAGCTTAGTGGATCAGCCCCAGCATTTT. This codes for CASSLVDQPQHF. The chain combines TRBV7-9 with TRBJ1-5; D uncertain. CDR1 SEHNR and CDR2 FQNEAQ come from the germline V gene (reference sequence). V was trimmed by 1 base and J by 5 bases, leaving 3 bases between them. CDR3 length: 12 residues.

On this clonotype itself: A read error may be the cause here, since a much bigger clone is one base away. The DNA for the CDR3 is TGTGCCAGCAGCCTTTACGGGGGCGGCGATGAGCAGTTCTTC. Translating it yields CASSLYGGGDEQFF. The chain combines TRBV7-8 with TRBJ2-1; D may be TRBD1 or TRBD2 (6 bases each). Germline CDR1 is SGHVS and CDR2 is FQNEAQ. With 5 bases removed from V and 8 bases from J, the gap between germline ends came to 16 bases. The CDR3 extends over 14 amino acids.

In its sample, this clonotype was seen many times. The chain couples TRBV7-9 to TRBJ1-1; no firm D call. V was trimmed by 0 bases and J by 2 bases, leaving 13 bases between them. This CDR3 is 16 amino acids long. The germline gives CDR1 SEHNR, CDR2 FQNEAQ (reference sequence). CDR3 in DNA: TGTGCCAGCAGCTTAGCGGTGCGCCATATTAACACTGAAGCTTTCTTT. This codes for CASSLAVRHINTEAFF.

This clonotype was picked up many times. V usage is TRBV5-6 and J usage is TRBJ2-7, with a possible D match to TRBD1 (6 bases). Germline V gene sequence: CDR1 SGHDT, CDR2 YYEEEE. CDR3 length equals 16 residues. V lost 0 bases and J lost 3, with 16 bases in between. This chain's CDR3 is CASSLGGGVGGYEQYF. CDR3 sequence (DNA): TGTGCCAGCAGCTTGGGGGGTGGGGTAGGGGGCTACGAGCAGTACTTC. Based on the CDR3 plus reference TRBV5-6 and TRBJ2-7, the full variable domain is DAGVTQSPTHLIKTRGQQVTLRCSPKSGHDTVSWYQQALGQGPQFIFQYYEEEERQRGNFPDRFSGHQFPNYSSELNVNALLLGDSALYLCASSLGGGVGGYEQYFGPGTRLTVT.

As regards this clonotype: This sequence may be a read error, since a much larger clone differs from it by one base. V is TRBV5-3 and J is TRBJ1-1; D unclear. TRBV5-3 is placed among ORFs of uncertain function. The CDR3 contains 13 residues. The CDR3 DNA reads TGTGCCAGCAGCACTGGCCTGTCGGCCGAAGCTCTCTTT. This encodes CASSTGLSAEALF.

The sample holds many counts of this clonotype. This chain joins TRBV9 and TRBJ1-5, with D perhaps TRBD1 (5 bases). Germline loops: CDR1 SGDLS, CDR2 YYNGEE. The V end was cut by 2 bases, the J end by 4 bases, with 10 bases between. This CDR3 has 14 residues. CDR3 coding DNA: TGTGCCAGCAGCGTTGGGTGGGGGAATCAGCCCCAGCATTTT. Protein product: CASSVGWGNQPQHF.